Presented here are 26 T cell receptor beta chains from one specimen sequenced in a study of CD8+ T cells in alopecia areata. The treatment is: oral pan-JAK inhibitor, 5-10 mg twice daily. cDNA prepared by RNA extraction and subsequent reverse transcription served as the template for sequencing. Produced via immunoSEQ multiplex PCR; TCRdb's table is partial and in-frame only. The sample holds 95,000 to 150,000 clones, around 56% seen once. Sequencing used CD4+ T cells sorted from blood, obtained at week 4, from a patient treated with tofacitinib. All receptors derive from a human donor with alopecia areata.

The chain is built from TRBV19 and TRBJ2-6; D may correspond to TRBD1 or TRBD2 (5 bases each). Trimming removed 9 bases from V and 0 bases from J, with 15 bases in between. From germline, CDR1 is LNHDA and CDR2 SQIVND (reference sequence). The length of the CDR3 is 16 residues. Here the CDR3 reads CASRQRVHSGANVLTF. DNA for the CDR3: TGTGCCAGCCGACAGAGGGTCCACTCTGGGGCCAACGTCCTGACTTTC. The variable domain in full, completed from reference TRBV19 and TRBJ2-6, reads DGGITQSPKYLFRKEGQNVTLSCEQNLNHDAMYWYRQDPGQGLRLIYYSQIVNDFQKGDIAEGYSVSREKKESFPLTVTSAQKNPTAFYLCASRQRVHSGANVLTFGAGSRLTVL.

The rearrangement joins TRBV5-1 to TRBJ2-7; D unclear. The length of the CDR3 is 13 residues. Germline CDR1 is SGHRS and CDR2 is YFSETQ. Trimming shortened V by 3 bases and J by 1 base, and 8 bases separated the two germline ends. The CDR3 DNA is TGCGCCAGCAGCTCGGGTCGTTCCTACGAGCAGTACTTC. The encoded protein is CASSSGRSYEQYF.

The chain carries TRBV7-9 and TRBJ1-2, with unresolved D. V was shortened by 6 bases and J by 4 bases, with 6 bases between the two germline ends. CDR3 size: 11 residues. The germline CDR1 and CDR2 sequences are SEHNR and FQNEAQ (reference sequence). CDR3 DNA: TGTGCCAGCAGTCCCAGCTATGGCTACACCTTC. Translating it yields CASSPSYGYTF.

This clone has more than one count but fewer than ten. Other DNA sequences in this specimen translate into the identical CDR3. The chain couples TRBV2 to TRBJ2-3; TRBD2 matches at 12 bases. This CDR3 spans 17 amino acids. CDR1 is SNHLY, CDR2 FYNNEI, per germline. The junction had 8 bases not matched to a gene; V was cut back by 5 bases and J by 2 bases. The CDR3 DNA reads TGTGCCAGCAGTCCCCGACTAGCGGGGGACTTCACAGATACGCAGTATTTT. It specifies CASSPRLAGDFTDTQYF.

There are a few counts of this clone. This chain links TRBV5-1 with TRBJ1-5; a possible D gene is TRBD1 (5 bases). V lost 3 bases and J lost 5, with 15 bases in between. The CDR3 has 15 amino acids. CDR1 is SGHRS, CDR2 YFSETQ, per germline. The CDR3 spells CASSSSGTADQPQHF. The CDR3 DNA sequence: TGCGCCAGCAGCTCCTCGGGGACGGCGGATCAGCCCCAGCATTTT.

The rearrangement links TRBV30 to TRBJ1-1, with D perhaps matching TRBD1 (5 bases). CDR1 and CDR2 from the germline V gene are GTSNPN and SVGIG (reference sequence). Trimming shortened V by 4 bases and J by 5 bases, and 20 bases separated the two germline ends. The CDR3 is made up of 15 amino acids. The CDR3 coding sequence is TGTGCCTGGATCTGGAGTAGGGTGGAGGGGACTGAAGCTTTCTTT. This translates into CAWIWSRVEGTEAFF.

The gene calls are TRBV9 and TRBJ2-6; no firm D call. Per the germline V gene, CDR1 is SGDLS and CDR2 is YYNGEE. With 2 bases removed from V and 0 bases from J, the gap between germline ends came to 6 bases. CDR3 size: 15 residues. The CDR3 sequence: CASSVATSGANVLTF. In DNA, the CDR3 is TGTGCCAGCAGCGTGGCCACCTCTGGGGCCAACGTCCTGACTTTC.

The chain is built from TRBV11-2 and TRBJ2-1; D gene uncertain. The V gene lost 5 bases and the J gene lost 11 bases, with 10 bases spanning the gap. Germline-derived CDR1 and CDR2 are SGHAT and FQNNGV. This CDR3 comprises 11 residues. Here the CDR3 DNA reads TGTGCCAGCAGCCCCCGACATCAGCAGTTCTTC. Translating it yields CASSPRHQQFF.

This clone has more than one count but fewer than ten. This sequence joins TRBV10-2 and TRBJ2-3; D is ambiguous. This CDR3 is 12 amino acids long. The ends were cut back, 2 bases at V and 5 bases at J, with 5 bases in the middle. Germline V gives CDR1 WSHSY, CDR2 SAAADI. Here the CDR3 DNA reads TGCGCCAGCAGTGAGACCAGAGATACGCAGTATTTT. This translates into CASSETRDTQYF.

V gene TRBV11-2 combines with J gene TRBJ1-2, with TRBD1 matching over 8 bases. The CDR3 loop spans 14 amino acids. Germline V gene data show CDR1 as SGHAT and CDR2 as FQNNGV. Germline trimming cut 4 bases from V and 5 bases from J; bases unmatched to any gene: 6. This chain's CDR3 is CASSSGTGSYGYTF. The CDR3, as DNA: TGTGCCAGCAGCTCCGGGACAGGTTCTTATGGCTACACCTTC.

This rearrangement joins TRBV10-3 to TRBJ2-3; D is perhaps TRBD2 (7 bases). The CDR3 is made up of 16 amino acids. The V gene lost 4 bases and the J gene lost 2 bases, with 16 bases spanning the gap. CDR1 and CDR2 (germline): ENHRY, SYGVKD. The CDR3 loop reads CAISAPPGGITDTQYF. CDR3 coding DNA: TGTGCCATCAGTGCACCTCCGGGGGGCATCACAGATACGCAGTATTTT.

This clone was seen only a few times. One base away lies a much larger clone, so this may be a sequencing read error. The chain uses TRBV28 and TRBJ2-7, with D possibly matching TRBD2 (6 bases). Germline CDR1 is MDHEN and CDR2 is SYDVKM. Between the trimmed V and J ends, which lost 6 bases and 2 bases, there was a span of 8 bases. The CDR3 totals 12 residues. This CDR3 reads CASSPSAYEQYF. As DNA, the CDR3 is TGTGCCAGCAGCCCTAGCGCCTACGAGCAGTACTTC.

The chain is built from TRBV29-1 and TRBJ2-1; D may be TRBD2 (6 bases). The CDR3 runs 15 residues. The germline V gene encodes CDR1 SQVTM and CDR2 ANQGSEA. Trimming took off 6 bases at V and 0 bases at J, with 15 bases between the two ends. The CDR3 nucleotides read TGCAGCGTCTACCTACGGGGGTCCTCCTACAATGAGCAGTTCTTC. It encodes CSVYLRGSSYNEQFF.

The J gene is TRBJ1-6, the V gene TRBV7-2; D is undetermined. Germline V gene data show CDR1 as SGHTA and CDR2 as FQGNSA. V was cut by 4 bases and J by 8 bases, with 12 bases left in between. The CDR3 runs to 14 residues. The CDR3: CASSSHPTYSPLHF. The CDR3 DNA reads TGTGCCAGCAGCTCCCATCCCACATATTCACCCCTCCACTTT.

V and J are TRBV7-3 and TRBJ2-3; no reliable D call. CDR3 length: 14 amino acids. Germline CDR1 reads SGHTA; CDR2 reads FQGTGA. The germline V and J ends were trimmed by 1 base and 7 bases, with 12 bases remaining between them. The CDR3 spells CASSLSSTGHTQYF. As DNA, the CDR3 is TGTGCCAGCAGCTTAAGTTCGACGGGTCATACGCAGTATTTT.

This clone is a singleton in its sample. The chain uses TRBV5-1 and TRBJ2-3, with 7 bases fitting TRBD1. The CDR3 has 14 residues. CDR1 is SGHRS and CDR2 is YFSETQ in the germline V gene. Trimming at V came to 3 bases and at J to 4 bases, leaving 5 bases not matched to a gene. CDR3 residues: CASSSPGGPDTQYF. CDR3 DNA: TGCGCCAGCAGCTCTCCAGGGGGACCAGATACGCAGTATTTT.

The J gene is TRBJ2-7, the V gene TRBV4-2, with 9 bases lining up with TRBD2. From germline, CDR1 is LGHNA and CDR2 YNFKEQ. The CDR3 extends over 14 amino acids. Trimming cost V 5 bases and J 4 bases; bases outside gene matches: 6. CDR3 region: CASSSLTSGYEQYF. Here the CDR3 DNA reads TGTGCCAGCAGCTCCTTAACTAGCGGGTACGAGCAGTACTTC.

V usage is TRBV25-1 and J usage is TRBJ2-6, with D perhaps TRBD1 (5 bases). Looked up from germline, CDR1 is MGHDK and CDR2 is SYGVNS. The CDR3 has 17 amino acids. Trimming pared 2 bases from V and 0 bases from J, leaving 11 bases between. DNA for the CDR3: TGTGCCAGCAGTGAAAGGGGCAGAAGCTCTGGGGCCAACGTCCTGACTTTC. Translation: CASSERGRSSGANVLTF.

A few counts support this clone. V usage is TRBV5-1 and J usage is TRBJ2-1; the match to TRBD2 covers 8 bases. This CDR3 spans 18 amino acids. The germline gives CDR1 SGHRS, CDR2 YFSETQ. Trimming took 0 bases from V and 5 from J; bases not matched to a gene: 13. CDR3 DNA: TGCGCCAGCAGCTTGGGACCCCACCGGGGGGGTAGGGACAATGAGCAGTTCTTC. This sequence encodes CASSLGPHRGGRDNEQFF. Full variable domain (outside the CDR3, taken from reference TRBV5-1 and TRBJ2-1): KAGVTQTPRYLIKTRGQQVTLSCSPISGHRSVSWYQQTPGQGLQFLFEYFSETQRNKGNFPGRFSGRQFSNSRSEMNVSTLELGDSALYLCASSLGPHRGGRDNEQFFGPGTRLTVL.

J is TRBJ2-7 and V is TRBV2; D ambiguous. The CDR3 contains 11 residues. Trimming took off 10 bases at V and 3 bases at J, with 10 bases between the two ends. Germline CDR1 is SNHLY and CDR2 is FYNNEI. As DNA, the CDR3 is TGTGCCACCCAGTCGGGCTACGAGCAGTACTTC. It codes for CATQSGYEQYF.

The chain employs TRBV29-1 and TRBJ1-1; no clear D. The CDR3 extends over 13 amino acids. Trimming stripped 4 bases from V and 5 bases from J, with 14 bases between. The germline gives CDR1 SQVTM, CDR2 ANQGSEA. The CDR3 bases are TGCAGCGTTGGCAGGAGTGGGGATACTGAAGCTTTCTTT. It yields the protein CSVGRSGDTEAFF.

This clone has just one count. The J gene is TRBJ2-1, the V gene TRBV30; D gene unclear. Trimming removed 2 bases from V and 5 bases from J, with 10 bases in between. The length of the CDR3 is 13 residues. Looked up from germline, CDR1 is GTSNPN and CDR2 is SVGIG (reference sequence). The CDR3 region is CAWSPPPNNEQFF. The CDR3, as DNA: TGTGCCTGGAGTCCGCCTCCAAACAATGAGCAGTTCTTC.

The rearrangement links TRBV5-1 to TRBJ1-2; D not certain. V lost 0 bases and J 3 bases, leaving 9 bases between the germline ends. Germline assignment: CDR1 SGHRS and CDR2 YFSETQ. The CDR3 is 14 amino acids. The CDR3 reads CASSLGGDDYGYTF. CDR3 sequence (DNA): TGCGCCAGCAGCTTGGGCGGGGATGACTATGGCTACACCTTC.

J is TRBJ2-5 and V is TRBV7-9; the D gene is possibly TRBD2 (6 bases). CDR1 SEHNR and CDR2 FQNEAQ come from the germline V gene (reference sequence). Between the trimmed V and J ends, which lost 6 bases and 1 base, there was a span of 9 bases. The length of the CDR3 is 13 residues. This chain's CDR3 is CASRRGIQETQYF. The CDR3 nucleotides read TGTGCCAGCAGGCGGGGAATCCAAGAGACCCAGTACTTC.

This clone was seen just once. The CDR3 DNA reads as TGTGCCAGCAGCGTAAACCCGGGCGGGGAGCTGTTTTTT. Its protein is CASSVNPGGELFF. The chain has TRBV9 and TRBJ2-2; the D is unclear. The CDR3 contains 13 residues. CDR1 SGDLS and CDR2 YYNGEE come from the germline V gene. V was cut by 1 base and J by 7 bases, with 8 bases left in between.

In this sample, this clone turned up a few times. The rearrangement joins TRBV7-7 to TRBJ2-1, with TRBD1 identical over 8 bases. Trimming removed 5 bases from V and 8 bases from J; junction bases left unmatched: 14. Germline CDR1 SSHAT, CDR2 FNYEAQ (reference sequence). This CDR3 comprises 16 residues. The CDR3 DNA is TGTGCCAGCAGCCGGATACTATCACAGACAGGGGATGAGCAGTTCTTC. Amino acid sequence: CASSRILSQTGDEQFF. Together with reference TRBV7-7 and TRBJ2-1, the CDR3 gives the full variable domain: GAGVSQSPRYKVTKRGQDVTLRCDPISSHATLYWYQQALGQGPEFLTYFNYEAQPDKSGLPSDRFSAERPEGSISTLTIQRTEQRDSAMYRCASSRILSQTGDEQFFGPGTRLTVL.